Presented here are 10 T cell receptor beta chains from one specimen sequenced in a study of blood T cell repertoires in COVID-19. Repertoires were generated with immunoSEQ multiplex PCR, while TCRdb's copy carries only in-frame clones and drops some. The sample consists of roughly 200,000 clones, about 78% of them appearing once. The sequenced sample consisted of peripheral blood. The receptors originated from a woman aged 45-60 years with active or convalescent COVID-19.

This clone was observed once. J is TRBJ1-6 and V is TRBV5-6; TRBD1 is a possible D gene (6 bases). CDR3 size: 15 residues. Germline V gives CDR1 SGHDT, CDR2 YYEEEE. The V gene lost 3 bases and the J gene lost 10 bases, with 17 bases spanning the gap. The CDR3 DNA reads TGTGCCAGCAGCTCGGTGGGGTCAGGGGAATCACCCCTCCACTTT. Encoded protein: CASSSVGSGESPLHF.

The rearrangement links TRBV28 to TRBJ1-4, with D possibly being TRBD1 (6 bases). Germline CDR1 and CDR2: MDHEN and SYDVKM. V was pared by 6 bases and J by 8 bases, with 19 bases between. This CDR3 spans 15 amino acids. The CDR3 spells CASSPNRITGEKLFF. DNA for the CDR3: TGTGCCAGCAGCCCAAACAGAATAACAGGGGAAAAACTGTTTTTT.

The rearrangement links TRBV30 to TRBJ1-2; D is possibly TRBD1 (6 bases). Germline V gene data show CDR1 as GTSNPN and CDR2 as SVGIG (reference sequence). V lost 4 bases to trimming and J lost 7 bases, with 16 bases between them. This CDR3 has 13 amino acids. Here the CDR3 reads CAWIRGGSGGYTF. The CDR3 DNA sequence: TGTGCCTGGATTAGAGGGGGAAGTGGTGGCTACACCTTC. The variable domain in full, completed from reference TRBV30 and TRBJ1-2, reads SQTIHQWPATLVQPVGSPLSLECTVEGTSNPNLYWYRQAAGRGLQLLFYSVGIGQISSEVPQNLSASRPQDRQFILSSKKLLLSDSGFYLCAWIRGGSGGYTFGSGTRLTVV.

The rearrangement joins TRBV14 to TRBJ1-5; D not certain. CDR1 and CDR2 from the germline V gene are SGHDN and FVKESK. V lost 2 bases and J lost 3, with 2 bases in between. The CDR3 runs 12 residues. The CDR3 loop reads CASSQLNQPQHF. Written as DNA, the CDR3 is TGTGCCAGCAGCCAACTCAATCAGCCCCAGCATTTT.

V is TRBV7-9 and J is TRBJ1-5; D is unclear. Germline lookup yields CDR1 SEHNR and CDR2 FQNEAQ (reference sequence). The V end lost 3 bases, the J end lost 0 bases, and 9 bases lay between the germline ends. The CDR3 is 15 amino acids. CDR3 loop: CASSFGSNSNQPQHF. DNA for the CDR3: TGTGCCAGCAGCTTCGGTTCGAATAGCAATCAGCCCCAGCATTTT. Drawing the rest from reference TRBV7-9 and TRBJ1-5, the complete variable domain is DTGVSQNPRHKITKRGQNVTFRCDPISEHNRLYWYRQTLGQGPEFLTYFQNEAQLEKSRLLSDRFSAERPKGSFSTLEIQRTEQGDSAMYLCASSFGSNSNQPQHFGDGTRLSIL.

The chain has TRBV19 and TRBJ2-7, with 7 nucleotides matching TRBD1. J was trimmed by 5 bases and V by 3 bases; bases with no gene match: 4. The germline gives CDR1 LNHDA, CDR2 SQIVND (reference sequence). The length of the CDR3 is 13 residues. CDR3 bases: TGTGCCAGTAGTATTACAGGGGCCCACGAGCAGTACTTC. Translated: CASSITGAHEQYF.

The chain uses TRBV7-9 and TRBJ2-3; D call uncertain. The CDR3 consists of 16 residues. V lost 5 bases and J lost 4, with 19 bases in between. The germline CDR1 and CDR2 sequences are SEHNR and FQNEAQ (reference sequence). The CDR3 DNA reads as TGTGCCAGCAGCGAAAGACCTCGTCCCCGGGCAGATACGCAGTATTTT. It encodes CASSERPRPRADTQYF. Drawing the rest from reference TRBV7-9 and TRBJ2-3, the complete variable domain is DTGVSQNPRHKITKRGQNVTFRCDPISEHNRLYWYRQTLGQGPEFLTYFQNEAQLEKSRLLSDRFSAERPKGSFSTLEIQRTEQGDSAMYLCASSERPRPRADTQYFGPGTRLTVL.

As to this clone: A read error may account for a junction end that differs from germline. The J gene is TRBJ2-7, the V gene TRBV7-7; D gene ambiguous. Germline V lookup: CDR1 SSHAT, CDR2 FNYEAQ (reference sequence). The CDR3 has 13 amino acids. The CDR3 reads CASSLGPGIEQYF. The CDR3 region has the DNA TGTGCTAGCAGCTTAGGCCCAGGTATCGAGCAGTACTTC.

The CDR3 DNA sequence: TGTGCCATCAGTGCGGGACAGGGCGCAGAGACCCAGTACTTC. Translated, it gives CAISAGQGAETQYF. This chain joins TRBV10-3 and TRBJ2-5, with 9 nucleotides matching TRBD1. V was clipped by 4 bases and J by 4 bases; unmatched bases: 4. In germline, CDR1 is ENHRY, CDR2 SYGVKD. The length of the CDR3 is 14 residues.

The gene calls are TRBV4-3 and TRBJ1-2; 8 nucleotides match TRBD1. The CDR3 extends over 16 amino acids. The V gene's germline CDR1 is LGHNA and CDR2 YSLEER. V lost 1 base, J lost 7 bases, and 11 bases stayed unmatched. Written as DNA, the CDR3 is TGCGCCAGCAGCCAAGGGTCGCCAGGGGGCTATGGTGGCTACACCTTC. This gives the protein CASSQGSPGGYGGYTF.